This TCR beta chain was captured in a study of identical twins. Study-wide results and caveats: Abundant beta clonotypes from cord blood bore fewer insertions; memory repertoires lacked this pattern.

The authors used template switching to add a universal primer site and gave cDNA unique molecular identifiers. In TCRdb, the 5' RACE reads were re-called with MiXCR into one record per CDR3 protein. The sample records 1.5 million to 2 million distinct CDR3 sequences, about 32% being singletons. Concerning this clonotype itself: The target antigen is unknown.

The CDR3 covers 13 residues. Germline assignment: CDR1 MDHEN and CDR2 SYDVKM. The J segment lost 0 bases and the V segment lost 10 bases, leaving 3 bases of the junction unmatched. The specimen sequenced was cord blood. The clonotype was recovered from a newborn girl in good health. The chain joins TRBV28 to TRBJ2-7, with 10 bases aligning to TRBD1. CDR3 sequence: CATWTGGSYEQYF. The CDR3 coding sequence is TGTGCCACCTGGACAGGGGGCTCCTACGAGCAGTACTTC.